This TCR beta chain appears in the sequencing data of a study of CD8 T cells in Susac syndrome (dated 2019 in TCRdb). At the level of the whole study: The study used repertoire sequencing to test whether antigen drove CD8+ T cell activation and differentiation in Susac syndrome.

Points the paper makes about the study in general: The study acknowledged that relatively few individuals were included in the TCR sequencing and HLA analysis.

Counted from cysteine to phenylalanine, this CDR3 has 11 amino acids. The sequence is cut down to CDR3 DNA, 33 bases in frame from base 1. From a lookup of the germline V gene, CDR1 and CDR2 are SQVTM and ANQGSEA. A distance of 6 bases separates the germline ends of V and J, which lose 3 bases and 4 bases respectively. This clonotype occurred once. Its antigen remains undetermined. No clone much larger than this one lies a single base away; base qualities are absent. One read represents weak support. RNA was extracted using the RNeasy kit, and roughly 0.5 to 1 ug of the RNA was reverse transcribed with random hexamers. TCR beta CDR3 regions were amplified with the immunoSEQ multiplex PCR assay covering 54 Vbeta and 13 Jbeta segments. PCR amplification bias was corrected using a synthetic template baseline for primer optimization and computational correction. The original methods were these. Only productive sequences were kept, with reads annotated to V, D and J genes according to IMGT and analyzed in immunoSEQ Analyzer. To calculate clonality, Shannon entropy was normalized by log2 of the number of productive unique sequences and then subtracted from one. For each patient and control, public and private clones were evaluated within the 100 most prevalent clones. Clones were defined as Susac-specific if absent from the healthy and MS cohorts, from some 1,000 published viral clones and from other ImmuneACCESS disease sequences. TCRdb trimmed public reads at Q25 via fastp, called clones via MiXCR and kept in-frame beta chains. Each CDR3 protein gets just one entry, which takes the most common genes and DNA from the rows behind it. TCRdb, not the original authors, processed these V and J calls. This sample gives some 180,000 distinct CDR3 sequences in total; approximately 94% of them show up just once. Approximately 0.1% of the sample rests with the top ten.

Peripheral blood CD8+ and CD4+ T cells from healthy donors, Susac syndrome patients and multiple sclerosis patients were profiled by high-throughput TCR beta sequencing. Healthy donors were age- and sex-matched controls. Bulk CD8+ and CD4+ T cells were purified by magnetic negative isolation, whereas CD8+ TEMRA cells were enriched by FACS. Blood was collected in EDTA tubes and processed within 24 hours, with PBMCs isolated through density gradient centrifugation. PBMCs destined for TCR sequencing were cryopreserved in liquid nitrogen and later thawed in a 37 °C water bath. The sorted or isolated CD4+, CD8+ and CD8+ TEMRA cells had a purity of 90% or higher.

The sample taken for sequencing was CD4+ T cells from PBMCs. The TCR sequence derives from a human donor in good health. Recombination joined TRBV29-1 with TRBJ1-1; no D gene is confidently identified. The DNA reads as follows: TGCAGCGTTGACAGTTTCACTGAAGCTTTCTTT. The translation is CSVDSFTEAFF.